This T cell receptor (beta chain) was recovered during a study of shared clonotypes between healthy human individuals. The overall study: There were three CD4 naive, three CD4 memory, two CD8 naive and one CD8 memory plates per donor. Study-wide points: Clonotype sharing across donors was expected to vary with sequencing depth. The study found lower generation probabilities in non-shared clonotypes than in those shared by all four donors.

Sequenced by immunoSEQ multiplex PCR; TCRdb stores in-frame clones only, minus some. The sample records more than 2,000,000 clones, around 94% being singletons. This clone was recorded once. What it recognizes is unknown. Splitting the CD4+ cells yielded a CD45RA+ naive subset and a CD45RA-negative memory subset. Germline trimming cut 1 base from V and 5 bases from J; bases unmatched to any gene: 11. In germline, CDR1 is SGDLS, CDR2 YYNGEE. The length of the CDR3 is 16 residues. The J gene is TRBJ2-7, the V gene TRBV9; 8 nucleotides line up with TRBD2. This sequence was found in a man aged 18 to 29 in good health. Sequencing was done on a sample of naive CD4+ T cells sorted from blood. Documented subset: CD45RA+ positively selected. The CDR3 bases are TGTGCCAGCAGCGTATTGGGGTTGGCGACTAGCGACGAGCAGTACTTC. Amino acid sequence: CASSVLGLATSDEQYF. The full variable domain, rest sourced from reference TRBV9 and TRBJ2-7, is DSGVTQTPKHLITATGQRVTLRCSPRSGDLSVYWYQQSLDQGLQFLIQYYNGEERAKGNILERFSAQQFPDLHSELNLSSLELGDSALYFCASSVLGLATSDEQYFGPGTRLTVT.